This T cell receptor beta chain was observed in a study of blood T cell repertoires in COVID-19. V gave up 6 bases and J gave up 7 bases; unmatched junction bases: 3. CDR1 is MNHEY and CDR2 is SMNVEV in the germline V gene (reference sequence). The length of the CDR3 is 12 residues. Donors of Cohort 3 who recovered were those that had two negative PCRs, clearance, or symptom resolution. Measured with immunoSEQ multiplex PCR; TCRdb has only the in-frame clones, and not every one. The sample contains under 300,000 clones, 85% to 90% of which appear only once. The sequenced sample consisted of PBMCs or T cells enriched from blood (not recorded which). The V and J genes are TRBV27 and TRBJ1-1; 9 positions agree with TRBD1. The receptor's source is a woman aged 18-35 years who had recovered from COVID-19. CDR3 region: CASSPDRGEAFF. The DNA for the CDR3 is TGTGCCAGCAGCCCGGACAGGGGTGAAGCTTTCTTT.